Described below is a single T cell receptor beta chain sequence and its context. The antigen remains undetermined. The sample originates from a study of T cell responses to AZD1222 COVID-19 vaccine. Study findings and constraints: Clonal diversity was possibly underestimated, and white British individuals and females predominated among donors.

The protocol was immunoSEQ multiplex PCR, while the TCRdb copy is restricted to in-frame clones and leaves out a portion. The sample has about 100,000 clones, more than 70% seen once. This receptor was identified in an adult in good health. This specimen was peripheral blood, taken on day 0 of MenACWY control vaccination.

The CDR3 nucleotides are TGTGCCAGCAGCTTAGCCTCCGGGACGGCTAACACCGGGGAGCTGTTTTTT. Translated: CASSLASGTANTGELFF. This chain connects TRBV7-9 to TRBJ2-2; D is perhaps TRBD1 or TRBD2 (5 bases each). From germline, CDR1 is SEHNR and CDR2 FQNEAQ (reference sequence). V was pared by 0 bases and J by 2 bases, with 13 bases between. The CDR3 has 17 residues.